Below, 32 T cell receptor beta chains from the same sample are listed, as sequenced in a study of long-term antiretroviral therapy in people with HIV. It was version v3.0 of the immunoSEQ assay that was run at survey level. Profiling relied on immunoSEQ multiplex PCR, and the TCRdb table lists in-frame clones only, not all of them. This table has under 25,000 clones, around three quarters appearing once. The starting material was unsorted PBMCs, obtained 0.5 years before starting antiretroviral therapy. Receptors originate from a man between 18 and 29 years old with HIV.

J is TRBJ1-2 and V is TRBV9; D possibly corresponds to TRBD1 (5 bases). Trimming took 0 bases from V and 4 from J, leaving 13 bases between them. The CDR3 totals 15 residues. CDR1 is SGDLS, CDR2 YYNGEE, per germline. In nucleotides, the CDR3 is TGTGCCAGCAGCGTAGGAGACAGAGACCTCTATGGCTACACCTTC. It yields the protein CASSVGDRDLYGYTF.

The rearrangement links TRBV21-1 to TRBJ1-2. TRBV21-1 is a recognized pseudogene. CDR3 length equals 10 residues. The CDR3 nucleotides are TGTGCCAGCAGCAAGCGGGGCTACACCTTC. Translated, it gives CASSKRGYTF.

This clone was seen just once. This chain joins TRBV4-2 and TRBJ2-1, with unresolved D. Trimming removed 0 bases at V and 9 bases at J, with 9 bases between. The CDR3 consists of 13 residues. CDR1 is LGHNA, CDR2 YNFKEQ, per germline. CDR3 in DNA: TGTGCCAGCAGCCAAGATCCTTGGGGTGAGCAGTTCTTC. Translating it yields CASSQDPWGEQFF.

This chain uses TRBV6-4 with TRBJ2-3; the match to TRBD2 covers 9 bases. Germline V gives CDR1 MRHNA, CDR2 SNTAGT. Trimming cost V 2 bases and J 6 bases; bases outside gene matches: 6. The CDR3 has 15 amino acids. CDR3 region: CASSDMASGTDTQYF. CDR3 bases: TGTGCCAGCAGTGACATGGCTAGCGGGACCGATACGCAGTATTTT.

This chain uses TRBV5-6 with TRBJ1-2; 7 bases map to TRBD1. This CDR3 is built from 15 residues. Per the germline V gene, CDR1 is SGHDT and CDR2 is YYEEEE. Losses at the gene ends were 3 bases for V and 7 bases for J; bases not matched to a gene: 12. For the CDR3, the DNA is TGTGCCAGCAGCTGGCCAAGAGGGGGCGTGAGTGGCTACACCTTC. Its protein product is CASSWPRGGVSGYTF.

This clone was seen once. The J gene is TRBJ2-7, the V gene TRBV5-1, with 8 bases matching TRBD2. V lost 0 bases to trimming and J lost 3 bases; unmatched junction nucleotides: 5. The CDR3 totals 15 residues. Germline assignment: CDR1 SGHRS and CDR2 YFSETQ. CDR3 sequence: CASSLGSGAGYEQYF. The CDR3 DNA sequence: TGCGCCAGCAGCTTGGGTAGCGGGGCGGGCTACGAGCAGTACTTC. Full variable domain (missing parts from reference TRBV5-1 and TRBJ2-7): KAGVTQTPRYLIKTRGQQVTLSCSPISGHRSVSWYQQTPGQGLQFLFEYFSETQRNKGNFPGRFSGRQFSNSRSEMNVSTLELGDSALYLCASSLGSGAGYEQYFGPGTRLTVT.

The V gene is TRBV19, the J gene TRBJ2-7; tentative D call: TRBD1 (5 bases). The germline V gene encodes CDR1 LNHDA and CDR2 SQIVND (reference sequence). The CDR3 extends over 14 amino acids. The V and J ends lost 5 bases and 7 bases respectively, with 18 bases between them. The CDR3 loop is CASSGRASYGEQYF. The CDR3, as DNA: TGTGCCAGTAGTGGCAGGGCGAGTTATGGGGAGCAGTACTTC.

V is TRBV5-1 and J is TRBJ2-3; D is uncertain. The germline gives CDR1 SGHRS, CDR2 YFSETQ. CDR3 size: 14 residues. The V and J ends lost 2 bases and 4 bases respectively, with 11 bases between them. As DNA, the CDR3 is TGCGCCAGCAGCTTTAGGCTGATGGCAGATACGCAGTATTTT. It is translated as CASSFRLMADTQYF.

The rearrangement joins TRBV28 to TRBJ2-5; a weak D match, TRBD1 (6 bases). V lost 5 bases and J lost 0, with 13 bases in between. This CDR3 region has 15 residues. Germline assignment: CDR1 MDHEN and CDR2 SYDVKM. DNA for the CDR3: TGTGCCAGCAGTCCCACTTGGACAGACCAAGAGACCCAGTACTTC. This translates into CASSPTWTDQETQYF.

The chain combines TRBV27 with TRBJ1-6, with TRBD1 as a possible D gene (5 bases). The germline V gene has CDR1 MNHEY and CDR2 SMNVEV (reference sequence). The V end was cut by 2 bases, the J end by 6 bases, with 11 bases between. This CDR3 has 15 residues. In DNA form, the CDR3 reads TGTGCCAGCAGTTTAGGGGCAGGGAGTAATTCACCCCTCCACTTT. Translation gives CASSLGAGSNSPLHF.

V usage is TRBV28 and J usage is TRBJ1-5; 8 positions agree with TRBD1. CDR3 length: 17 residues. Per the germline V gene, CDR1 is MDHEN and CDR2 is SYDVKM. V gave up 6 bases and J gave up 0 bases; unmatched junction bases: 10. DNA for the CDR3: TGTGCCAGCAGACTCCCGGGACAGGAGGATAGCAATCAGCCCCAGCATTTT. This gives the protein CASRLPGQEDSNQPQHF.

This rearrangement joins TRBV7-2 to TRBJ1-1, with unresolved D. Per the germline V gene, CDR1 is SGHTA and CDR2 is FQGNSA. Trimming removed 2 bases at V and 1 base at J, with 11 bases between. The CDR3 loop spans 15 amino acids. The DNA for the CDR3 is TGTGCCAGCAGCTTATCTTTTACATCGAACACTGAAGCTTTCTTT. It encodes CASSLSFTSNTEAFF. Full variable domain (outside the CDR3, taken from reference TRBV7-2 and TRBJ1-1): GAGVSQSPSNKVTEKGKDVELRCDPISGHTALYWYRQSLGQGLEFLIYFQGNSAPDKSGLPSDRFSAERTGGSVSTLTIQRTQQEDSAVYLCASSLSFTSNTEAFFGQGTRLTVV.

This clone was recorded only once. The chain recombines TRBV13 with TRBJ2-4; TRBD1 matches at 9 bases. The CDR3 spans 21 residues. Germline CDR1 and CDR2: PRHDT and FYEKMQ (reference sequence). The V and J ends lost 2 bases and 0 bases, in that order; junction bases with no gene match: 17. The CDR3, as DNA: TGTGCCAGCAGCTTACGCGGGGGACAGGGAGCGCACGGGGTAGCCAAAAACATTCAGTACTTC. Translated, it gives CASSLRGGQGAHGVAKNIQYF.

CDR3 in amino acids: CASSTGTSYEQYF. CDR3 coding DNA: TGTGCCAGCAGCACCGGGACATCTTACGAGCAGTACTTC. The genes are TRBV11-2 and TRBJ2-7; a possible D gene is TRBD1 (6 bases). Trimming pared 5 bases from V and 4 bases from J, leaving 12 bases between. The CDR3 extends over 13 amino acids. CDR1 is SGHAT, CDR2 FQNNGV, per germline. Variable domain in full (rest from reference TRBV11-2 and TRBJ2-7): EAGVAQSPRYKIIEKRQSVAFWCNPISGHATLYWYQQILGQGPKLLIQFQNNGVVDDSQLPKDRFSAERLKGVDSTLKIQPAKLEDSAVYLCASSTGTSYEQYFGPGTRLTVT.

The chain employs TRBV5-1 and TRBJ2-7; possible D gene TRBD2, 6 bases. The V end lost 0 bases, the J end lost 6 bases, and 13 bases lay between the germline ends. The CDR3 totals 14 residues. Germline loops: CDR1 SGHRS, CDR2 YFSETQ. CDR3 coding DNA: TGCGCCAGCAGCTTGGCCTCGAGGGGAGGCGAGCAGTACTTC. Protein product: CASSLASRGGEQYF.

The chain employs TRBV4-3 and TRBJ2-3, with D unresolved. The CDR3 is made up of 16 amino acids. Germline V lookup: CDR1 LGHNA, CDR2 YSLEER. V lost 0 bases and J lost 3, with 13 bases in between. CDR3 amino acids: CASSQDRLGLTDTQYF. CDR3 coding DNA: TGCGCCAGCAGCCAAGATCGGTTGGGCCTGACAGATACGCAGTATTTT.

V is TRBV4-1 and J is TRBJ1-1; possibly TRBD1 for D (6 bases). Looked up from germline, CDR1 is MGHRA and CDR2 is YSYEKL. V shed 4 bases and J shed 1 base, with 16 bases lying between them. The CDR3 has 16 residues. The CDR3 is CASSLKAGHPNTEAFF. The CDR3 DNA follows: TGCGCCAGCAGCCTAAAGGCGGGACACCCGAACACTGAAGCTTTCTTT.

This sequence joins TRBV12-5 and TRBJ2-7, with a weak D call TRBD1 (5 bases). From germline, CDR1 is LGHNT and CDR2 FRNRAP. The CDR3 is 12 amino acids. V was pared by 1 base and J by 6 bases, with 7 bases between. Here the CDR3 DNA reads TGTGCTAGTGGTTTGGGACAGTTCGAGCAGTACTTC. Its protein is CASGLGQFEQYF.

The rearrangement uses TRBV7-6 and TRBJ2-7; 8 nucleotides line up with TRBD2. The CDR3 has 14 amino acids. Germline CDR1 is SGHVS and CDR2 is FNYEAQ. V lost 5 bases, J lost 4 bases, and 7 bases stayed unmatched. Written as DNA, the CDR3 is TGTGCCAGCAGCCAGGCACCGGGAGGGTACGAGCAGTACTTC. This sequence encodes CASSQAPGGYEQYF.

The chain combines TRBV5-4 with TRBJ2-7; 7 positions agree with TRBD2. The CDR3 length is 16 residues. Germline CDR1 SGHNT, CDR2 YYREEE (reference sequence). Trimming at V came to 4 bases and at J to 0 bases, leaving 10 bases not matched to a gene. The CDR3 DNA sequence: TGTGCCAGCAGCCCGAGGCTAGCGGTACCCTCCTACGAGCAGTACTTC. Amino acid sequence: CASSPRLAVPSYEQYF. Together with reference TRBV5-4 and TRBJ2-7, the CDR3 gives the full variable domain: ETGVTQSPTHLIKTRGQQVTLRCSSQSGHNTVSWYQQALGQGPQFIFQYYREEENGRGNFPPRFSGLQFPNYSSELNVNALELDDSALYLCASSPRLAVPSYEQYFGPGTRLTVT.

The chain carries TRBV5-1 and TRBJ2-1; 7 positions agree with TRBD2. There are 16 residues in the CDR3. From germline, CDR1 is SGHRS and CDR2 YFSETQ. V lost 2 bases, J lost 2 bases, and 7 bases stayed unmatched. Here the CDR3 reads CASSLMAGTTYNEQFF. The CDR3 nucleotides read TGCGCCAGCAGCTTAATGGCGGGGACTACCTACAATGAGCAGTTCTTC.

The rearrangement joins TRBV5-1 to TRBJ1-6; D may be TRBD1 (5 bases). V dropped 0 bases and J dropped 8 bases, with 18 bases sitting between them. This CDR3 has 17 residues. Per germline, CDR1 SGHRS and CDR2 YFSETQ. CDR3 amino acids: CASSLGPREQDHSPLHF. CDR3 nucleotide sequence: TGCGCCAGCAGCTTGGGCCCCCGGGAACAGGACCATTCACCCCTCCACTTT.

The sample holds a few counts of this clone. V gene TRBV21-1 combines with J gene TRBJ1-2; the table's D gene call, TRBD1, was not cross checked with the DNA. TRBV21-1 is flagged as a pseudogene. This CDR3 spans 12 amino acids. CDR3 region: CASSKGQAGYTF. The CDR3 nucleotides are TGTGCCAGCAGCAAGGGACAAGCGGGCTACACCTTC.

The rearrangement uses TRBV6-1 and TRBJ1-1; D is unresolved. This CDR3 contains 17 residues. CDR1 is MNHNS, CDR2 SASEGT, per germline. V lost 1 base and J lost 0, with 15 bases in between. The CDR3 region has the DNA TGTGCCAGCAGTGAAGTCGGGCGTCGGGGAATGAACACTGAAGCTTTCTTT. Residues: CASSEVGRRGMNTEAFF.

CDR3 sequence reads: CSADRQGSYGYTF. CDR3 DNA: TGCAGCGCGGACAGACAGGGATCCTATGGCTACACCTTC. The V call is TRBV29-1, the J call TRBJ1-2; 7 positions match TRBD1. Trimming cost V 7 bases and J 4 bases; bases outside gene matches: 9. This CDR3 contains 13 residues. The V gene's germline CDR1 is SQVTM and CDR2 ANQGSEA. Based on the CDR3 plus reference TRBV29-1 and TRBJ1-2, the full variable domain is SAVISQKPSRDICQRGTSLTIQCQVDSQVTMMFWYRQQPGQSLTLIATANQGSEATYESGFVIDKFPISRPNLTFSTLTVSNMSPEDSSIYLCSADRQGSYGYTFGSGTRLTVV.

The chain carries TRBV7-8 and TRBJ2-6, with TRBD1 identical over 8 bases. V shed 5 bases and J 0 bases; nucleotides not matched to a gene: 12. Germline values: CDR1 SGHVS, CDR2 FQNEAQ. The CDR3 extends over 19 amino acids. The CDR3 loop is CASSEGSGQVNSGANVLTF. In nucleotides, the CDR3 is TGTGCCAGCAGCGAGGGCTCGGGACAGGTCAACTCTGGGGCCAACGTCCTGACTTTC.

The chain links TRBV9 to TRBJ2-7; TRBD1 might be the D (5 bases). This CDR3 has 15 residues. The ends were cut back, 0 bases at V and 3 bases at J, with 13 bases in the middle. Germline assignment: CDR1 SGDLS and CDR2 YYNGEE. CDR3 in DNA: TGTGCCAGCAGCGTAGATCAGGGTGGGATCTACGAGCAGTACTTC. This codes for CASSVDQGGIYEQYF.

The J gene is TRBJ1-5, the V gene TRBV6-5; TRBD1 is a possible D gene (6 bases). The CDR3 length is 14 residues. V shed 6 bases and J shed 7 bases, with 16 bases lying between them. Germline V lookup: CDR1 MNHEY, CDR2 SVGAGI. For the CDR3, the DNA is TGTGCCAGCAGACGAGGGGGGGGAGGACAGCCCCAGCATTTT. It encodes CASRRGGGGQPQHF.

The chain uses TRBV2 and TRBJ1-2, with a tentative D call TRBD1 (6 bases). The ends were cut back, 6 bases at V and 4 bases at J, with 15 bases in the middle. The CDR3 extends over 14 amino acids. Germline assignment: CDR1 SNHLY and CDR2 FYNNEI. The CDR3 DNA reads TGTGCCAGCAGCCCCTCAGGACAGCCCTATGGCTACACCTTC. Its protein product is CASSPSGQPYGYTF.

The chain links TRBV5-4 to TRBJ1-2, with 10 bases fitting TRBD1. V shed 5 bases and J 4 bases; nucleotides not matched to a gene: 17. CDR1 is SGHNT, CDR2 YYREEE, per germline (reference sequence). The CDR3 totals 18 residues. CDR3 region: CASSSLGTGVANVYGYTF. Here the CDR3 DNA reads TGTGCCAGCAGTTCGCTAGGGACAGGGGTGGCGAATGTCTATGGCTACACCTTC.

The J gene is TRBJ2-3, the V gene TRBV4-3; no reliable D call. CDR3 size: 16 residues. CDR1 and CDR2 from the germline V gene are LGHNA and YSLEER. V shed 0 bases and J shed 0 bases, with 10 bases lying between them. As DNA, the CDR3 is TGCGCCAGCAGCCAAGACGCTCTACCCAGCACAGATACGCAGTATTTT. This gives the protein CASSQDALPSTDTQYF.

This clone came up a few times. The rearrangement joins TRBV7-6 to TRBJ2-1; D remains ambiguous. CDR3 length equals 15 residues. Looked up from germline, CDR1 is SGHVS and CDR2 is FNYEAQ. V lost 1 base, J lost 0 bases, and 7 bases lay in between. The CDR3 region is CASSLVLSSYNEQFF. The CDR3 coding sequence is TGTGCCAGCAGCTTAGTTTTAAGCTCCTACAATGAGCAGTTCTTC.